A selection of T cell receptor beta chains follows, all from one sample in a study of shared clonotypes between healthy human individuals. Data came from immunoSEQ multiplex PCR; TCRdb stores just in-frame clones and leaves some out. The table has 450,000 to 650,000 clones, about 80% seen once; the top ten hold around 13%. Material: PBMCs. Source of these receptors: a woman aged 40 to 50 in good health. Some clones in this sample may be carry-over from other donors' samples. Both conserved end residues are part of each CDR3. The D gene is left open where the match is weak. Clone size is stated in some rows and not others, as once, few, many or a class when expanded.

>16|NA|TRBV5-1|TRBJ2-1|TRBD2
TGCGCCAGCAGCTTGGCCGGTTCTAGCGGGTACAATGAGCAGTTCTTC
CASSLAGSSGYNEQFF
>15|many|TRBV7-7|TRBJ2-1|TRBD2
TGTGCTAGCAGCCCGGGACTAGCGACACACAATGAGCAGTTCTTC
CASSPGLATHNEQFF
>17|NA|TRBV28|TRBJ1-1|TRBD1
TGTGCCAGCAGTTTGGGTACAGGGGGTAGCCTGAACACTGAAGCTTTCTTT
CASSLGTGGSLNTEAFF
>14|NA|TRBV10-1|TRBJ2-3|TRBD2
TGCGCCAGCAGTGATATGACTAGCGGGGATACGCAGTATTTT
CASSDMTSGDTQYF
>16|once|TRBV7-2|TRBJ1-1|NA
TGTGCCAGCAGCTCCGAGGCAGGGGCGGAGAACACTGAAGCTTTCTTT
CASSSEAGAENTEAFF
>14|NA|TRBV15|TRBJ2-1|TRBD2
TGTGCCACGGCGGAGATAGCGGGATACAATGAGCAGTTCTTC
CATAEIAGYNEQFF
>13|few|TRBV18|TRBJ2-1|TRBD2
TGTGCCAGCTCACCGCTAGCGGGAGATGAGCAGTTCTTC
CASSPLAGDEQFF
>15|NA|TRBV27|TRBJ2-7|TRBD1
TGTGCCAGCAGTCCGGGGACAGGGCCTTCCTACGAGCAGTACTTC
CASSPGTGPSYEQYF
>14|NA|TRBV28|TRBJ2-1|NA
TGTGCCAGCAGTTTAGGCAGGGAAGACAATGAGCAGTTCTTC
CASSLGREDNEQFF
>14|NA|TRBV7-2|TRBJ2-3|TRBD2
TGTGCCAGCAGCCTTAGCGGGTACACAGATACGCAGTATTTT
CASSLSGYTDTQYF
>13|NA|TRBV6-1|TRBJ2-1|NA
TGTGCCAGCAGGGCTAGCGCCCTCAATGAGCAGTTCTTC
CASRASALNEQFF
>12|once|TRBV7-3|TRBJ1-1|NA
TGTGCCAGCAGCGGGACGGGCACTGAAGCTTTCTTT
CASSGTGTEAFF
>13|NA|TRBV5-5|TRBJ2-5|TRBD2
TGTGCCAGCAGATTCGGGGGGCAAGAGACCCAGTACTTC
CASRFGGQETQYF
>18|NA|TRBV11-3|TRBJ2-4|NA
TGTGCCAGCAGCTTAGGGTCTGGCAAGGGTGGGACCAAAAACATTCAGTACTTC
CASSLGSGKGGTKNIQYF
>14|NA|TRBV29-1|TRBJ2-7|TRBD2
TGCAGCGTTAGACTAGCGGGCAACTCCTACGAGCAGTACTTC
CSVRLAGNSYEQYF
>13|once|TRBV18|TRBJ1-1|NA
TGTGCCAGCTCACCCGGCCCCGGCACTGAAGCTTTCTTT
CASSPGPGTEAFF
>15|once|TRBV5-5|TRBJ2-2|TRBD1
TGTGCCAGCAGCCTCGGACAGGGGGCTACCGGGGAGCTGTTTTTT
CASSLGQGATGELFF
>16|NA|TRBV14|TRBJ2-3|TRBD1
TGTGCCAGCAGCCAAGTTGGGACAGGGTGGACAGATACGCAGTATTTT
CASSQVGTGWTDTQYF
>16|NA|TRBV4-1|TRBJ1-3|NA
TGCGCCAGCAGCCCTGGGGGAGCGGGCCCTGGAAACACCATATATTTT
CASSPGGAGPGNTIYF
>14|few|TRBV4-1|TRBJ2-3|NA
TGCGCCAGCAGCCAACCTGACAGTACAGATACGCAGTATTTT
CASSQPDSTDTQYF
>15|few|TRBV5-1|TRBJ2-5|TRBD2
TGCGCCAGCAGCCCCGGACTAGCGGGAGACGAGACCCAGTACTTC
CASSPGLAGDETQYF
>14|NA|TRBV29-1|TRBJ1-1|TRBD1
TGCAGCGTCCCGCCGACAGGGTCGAACACTGAAGCTTTCTTT
CSVPPTGSNTEAFF
>11|NA|TRBV30|TRBJ2-3|NA
TGTGCCTGGGGCCTAGTTGATACGCAGTATTTT
CAWGLVDTQYF
>15|NA|TRBV7-3|TRBJ2-1|NA
TGTGCCAGCAGCTTACTGGCAGCCGACTACAATGAGCAGTTCTTC
CASSLLAADYNEQFF
>18|NA|TRBV18|TRBJ2-3|TRBD2
TGTGCCAGCTCACCACCCTCCGCGACTAGCGTTTACACAGATACGCAGTATTTT
CASSPPSATSVYTDTQYF
>12|NA|TRBV6-6|TRBJ2-5|NA
TGTGCCAGCAGGGCTGGGGAAGAGACCCAGTACTTC
CASRAGEETQYF
>16|NA|TRBV18|TRBJ2-6|NA
TGTGCCAGCTCACCAGGGACTCTCTCTGGGGCCAACGTCCTGACTTTC
CASSPGTLSGANVLTF
>13|few|TRBV30|TRBJ2-7|NA
TGTGCCTGGAGTAAGGACAGCTACTACGAGCAGTACTTC
CAWSKDSYYEQYF
>14|NA|TRBV4-3|TRBJ2-7|TRBD1
TGCGCCAGCAGCCAAGACAGGGGGCCCTACGAGCAGTACTTC
CASSQDRGPYEQYF
>16|NA|TRBV5-1|TRBJ1-3|NA
TGCGCCAGCAGCTTGGGGCAGGCCAACTCTGGAAACACCATATATTTT
CASSLGQANSGNTIYF
>14|NA|TRBV5-4|TRBJ1-2|NA
TGTGCCAGCAGCTCCCCTGTTGCGTCTGATGGCTACACCTTC
CASSSPVASDGYTF
>14|NA|TRBV29-1|TRBJ2-5|NA
TGCAGCGTTTCTCGCATGGGGGTAAGAGAGACCCAGTACTTC
CSVSRMGVRETQYF
>16|few|TRBV27|TRBJ2-7|NA
TGTGCCAGCAGTCCGAACTGGGCGGCAGACTCCTACGAGCAGTACTTC
CASSPNWAADSYEQYF
>15|NA|TRBV7-9|TRBJ2-1|NA
TGTGCCAGCAGCTTAGCGGGAGGATTCTACAATGAGCAGTTCTTC
CASSLAGGFYNEQFF
>13|NA|TRBV27|TRBJ2-1|NA
TGTGCCAGCAGGCCGGGACCCCTCAATGAGCAGTTCTTC
CASRPGPLNEQFF
>15|NA|TRBV18|TRBJ1-5|NA
TGTGCCAGCTCACCGGCGGCGGGCAACAATCAGCCCCAGCATTTT
CASSPAAGNNQPQHF
>13|NA|TRBV19|TRBJ2-5|NA
TGTGCCAGTAGTGAGGGAAGGTGGGAGACCCAGTACTTC
CASSEGRWETQYF